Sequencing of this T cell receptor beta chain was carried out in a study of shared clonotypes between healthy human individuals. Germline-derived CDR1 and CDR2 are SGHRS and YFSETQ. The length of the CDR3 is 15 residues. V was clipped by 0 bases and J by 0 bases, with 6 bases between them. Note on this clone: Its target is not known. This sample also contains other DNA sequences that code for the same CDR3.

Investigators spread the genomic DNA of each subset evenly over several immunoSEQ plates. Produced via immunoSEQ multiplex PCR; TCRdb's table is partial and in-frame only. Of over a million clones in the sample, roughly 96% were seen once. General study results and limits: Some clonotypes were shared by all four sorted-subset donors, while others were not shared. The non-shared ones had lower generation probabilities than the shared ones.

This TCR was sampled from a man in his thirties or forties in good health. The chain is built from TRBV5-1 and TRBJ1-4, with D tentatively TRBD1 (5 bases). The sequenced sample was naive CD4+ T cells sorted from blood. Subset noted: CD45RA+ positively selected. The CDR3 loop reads CASSLGRATNEKLFF. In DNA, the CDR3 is TGCGCCAGCAGCTTGGGCAGGGCAACTAATGAAAAACTGTTTTTT.